Listed below are T cell receptor beta chains from one sample, sequenced in a study of identical twins. TCRdb re-called the 5' RACE reads through MiXCR, storing one row per CDR3 protein. Of roughly 200,000 distinct CDR3 sequences in the sample, 15% to 20% are singletons; the top ten hold about 38%. The same data also went into a second study, on T cells expressing NK-cell markers.

The sample taken for sequencing was CD8+ T cells sorted from blood. These TCRs come from a woman between 18 and 30 years old in good health. Each CDR3 is given with its conserved first and last residue. D genes are given only for firm matches. Clone size is given for some rows only: seen once, a few or many times, or a class if the clone is expanded.

j_call,clone_size,v_call,d_call,cdr3_aa,cdr3_nt
TRBJ2-2,-,TRBV27,-,CASSLAGSNTGELFF,TGTGCCAGCAGTTTAGCTGGCTCAAACACCGGGGAGCTGTTTTTT
TRBJ2-1,many,TRBV10-3,TRBD2,CAISEGTSGDNEQFF,TGTGCCATCAGTGAGGGGACTAGCGGTGACAATGAGCAGTTCTTC
TRBJ2-6,-,TRBV6-1,TRBD1,CASSVRDRSSGANVLTF,TGTGCCAGCAGTGTCCGGGACAGGAGCTCTGGGGCCAACGTCCTGACTTTC
TRBJ2-7,-,TRBV12-3/TRBV12-4,-,CASAYGLGLYEQYF,TGTGCCAGCGCATATGGACTCGGGTTATACGAGCAGTACTTC
TRBJ1-1,-,TRBV10-3,TRBD1,CAILSGTGVGTEAFF,TGTGCCATCCTCTCCGGGACAGGGGTAGGGACTGAAGCTTTCTTT
TRBJ2-1,few,TRBV12-3/TRBV12-4,TRBD2,CASSFTREVSEQFF,TGTGCCAGCAGTTTTACGCGGGAGGTTAGTGAGCAGTTCTTC
TRBJ2-1,few,TRBV18,-,CASSPPGDAYNEQFF,TGTGCCAGCTCACCACCGGGGGACGCCTACAATGAGCAGTTCTTC
TRBJ1-1,few,TRBV6-5,-,CASSFGAGGIEAFF,TGTGCCAGCAGTTTTGGCGCCGGTGGTATAGAAGCTTTCTTT
TRBJ2-3,few,TRBV20-1,-,CSASKTPDTQYF,TGCAGTGCGAGCAAAACCCCAGATACGCAGTATTTT
TRBJ2-1,-,TRBV6-1,TRBD2,CASAALTSGIYNEQFF,TGTGCCAGCGCCGCACTAACTAGCGGGATTTACAATGAGCAGTTCTTC
TRBJ1-5,-,TRBV12-3/TRBV12-4,-,CASSRTVDYSNQPQHF,TGTGCCAGCAGTCGGACCGTCGATTATAGCAATCAGCCCCAGCATTTT
TRBJ2-7,-,TRBV5-4,TRBD2,CASSLLSGGEYEQYF,TGTGCCAGCAGCTTGCTTAGCGGGGGGGAATACGAGCAGTACTTC
TRBJ1-2,few,TRBV25-1,-,CASSETAAGYTF,TGTGCCAGCAGTGAAACTGCTGCCGGCTACACCTTC
TRBJ2-1,-,TRBV6-1,TRBD1,CASSPRQGGSDEQFF,TGTGCCAGCAGTCCAAGACAGGGGGGTTCCGATGAGCAGTTCTTC
TRBJ1-2,-,TRBV9,-,CASSVGTEAYGYTF,TGTGCCAGCAGCGTAGGGACGGAGGCCTATGGCTACACCTTC
TRBJ1-5,few,TRBV27,-,CASSSLGNQPQHF,TGTGCCAGCAGTTCCCTGGGCAATCAGCCCCAGCATTTT
TRBJ2-1,-,TRBV7-9,TRBD2,CASSWTSGIYNEQFF,TGTGCCAGCAGCTGGACTAGCGGAATATACAATGAGCAGTTCTTC
TRBJ2-2,-,TRBV6-1,TRBD2,CASSGEAGATGELFF,TGTGCCAGCAGTGGAGAAGCGGGGGCCACCGGGGAGCTGTTTTTT
TRBJ1-6,-,TRBV6-1,-,CASSATGFQSPLHF,TGTGCCAGCAGTGCCACAGGGTTTCAGTCACCCCTCCACTTT
TRBJ2-1,-,TRBV14,TRBD2,CASSQVGLASYNEQFF,TGTGCCAGCAGCCAAGTCGGACTAGCGTCGTACAATGAGCAGTTCTTC
TRBJ1-1,-,TRBV9,TRBD1,CASSPYATGNSPLGAFF,TGTGCCAGCAGCCCATATGCGACAGGGAATTCCCCCCTAGGGGCTTTCTTT
TRBJ1-3,few,TRBV9,-,CASSVGGSSGNTIYF,TGTGCCAGCAGCGTAGGCGGCAGCTCTGGAAACACCATATATTTT
TRBJ2-1,-,TRBV6-2/TRBV6-3,-,CASSDRANNEQFF,TGTGCCAGCAGTGACAGAGCCAACAATGAGCAGTTCTTC
TRBJ2-3,-,TRBV12-3/TRBV12-4,-,CASSSALTDTQYF,TGTGCCAGCAGTTCCGCACTCACAGATACGCAGTATTTT
TRBJ2-3,-,TRBV9,TRBD2,CASSVGTSGSPTDTQYF,TGTGCCAGCAGCGTAGGTACTAGCGGGAGCCCCACAGATACGCAGTATTTT
TRBJ2-7,-,TRBV5-5,-,CASSLVNPYEQYF,TGTGCCAGCAGCTTGGTGAACCCCTACGAGCAGTACTTC
TRBJ1-1,many,TRBV12-3/TRBV12-4,-,CASSFRPGEAFF,TGTGCCAGCAGTTTTCGCCCAGGGGAAGCTTTCTTT
TRBJ2-7,-,TRBV15,TRBD1,CATSRGDRVDQYF,TGTGCCACCAGCAGGGGAGACAGGGTCGACCAGTACTTC
TRBJ2-1,-,TRBV5-1,TRBD2,CASSLNSGGTHEQFF,TGCGCCAGCAGCTTGAACAGCGGGGGGACCCATGAGCAGTTCTTC
TRBJ2-1,few,TRBV2,-,CASSEGLEFYEQFF,TGTGCCAGCAGCGAGGGGCTAGAATTCTATGAGCAGTTCTTC
TRBJ1-1,few,TRBV12-3/TRBV12-4,-,CASSYGGSSTEAFF,TGTGCCAGCAGTTATGGGGGGTCTAGCACTGAAGCTTTCTTT
TRBJ1-5,-,TRBV12-3/TRBV12-4,-,CASSFLGYQPQHF,TGTGCCAGCAGTTTTCTGGGATACCAGCCCCAGCATTTT
TRBJ2-1,-,TRBV4-3,TRBD2,CASSQDPAGGTYNEQFF,TGCGCCAGCAGCCAAGATCCAGCGGGAGGGACCTACAATGAGCAGTTCTTC
TRBJ2-7,many,TRBV21-1,-,CASSSFGTLYEQYF,TGTGCCAGCAGCAGCTTCGGGACTTTGTACGAGCAGTACTTC
TRBJ2-7,-,TRBV4-1,-,CASSQFSGTGNYEQYF,TGCGCCAGCAGCCAATTTTCCGGGACGGGCAACTACGAGCAGTACTTC